The rows below give T cell receptor beta chains drawn from one sample of a study of T cells in Graves' hyperthyroidism and ophthalmopathy. TCRdb ran MiXCR on the multiplex PCR reads and lists one entry per CDR3 protein. The data show under 250,000 distinct CDR3 sequences, approximately 16% seen once. The sequencing input was blood. These receptors all come from a woman aged 45-65 years with Graves' hyperthyroidism. CDR3s include the opening cysteine and the closing phenylalanine or tryptophan. D genes are given only for firm matches. Size is omitted from some rows. Given values are once, few, many or a class for expanded clones.

size: -; J: TRBJ1-1; V: TRBV18; D: TRBD1; DNA: TGTGCCAGCTCACCGAGACAGGGGCAGAGAAACACTGAAGCTTTCTTT; CDR3: CASSPRQGQRNTEAFF
size: many; J: TRBJ2-7; V: TRBV20-1; D: TRBD2; DNA: TGCAGCGCTAGAGGGGGACTAGCGGTGGGGGAGCAGTACTTC; CDR3: CSARGGLAVGEQYF
size: -; J: TRBJ2-7; V: TRBV18; D: TRBD1; DNA: TGTGCCAGCTCACCCTCGACAGGGGCCTACGAGCAGTACTTC; CDR3: CASSPSTGAYEQYF
size: few; J: TRBJ2-2; V: TRBV5-1; D: -; DNA: TGCGCCAGCAGCTTTCTTGAATCGAACACCGGGGAGCTGTTTTTT; CDR3: CASSFLESNTGELFF
size: -; J: TRBJ2-7; V: TRBV19; D: TRBD2; DNA: TGTGCCAGTAGTCTAATGGCGGGAGCCCCCTACGAGCAGTACTTC; CDR3: CASSLMAGAPYEQYF
size: many; J: TRBJ2-2; V: TRBV6-1; D: -; DNA: TGTGCCAGCAGGCCAGTTGCTGCCGGGGAGCTGTTTTTT; CDR3: CASRPVAAGELFF
size: few; J: TRBJ2-7; V: TRBV12-3/TRBV12-4; D: -; DNA: TGTGCCAGCACCCTCCGCTCGGTTGGGTGGGACGAGCAGTACTTC; CDR3: CASTLRSVGWDEQYF
size: few; J: TRBJ2-5; V: TRBV29-1; D: -; DNA: TGCAGCGTTGAAGTTGCTGAGGAGGGAAAAGAGACCCAGTACTTC; CDR3: CSVEVAEEGKETQYF
size: -; J: TRBJ2-5; V: TRBV7-9; D: -; DNA: TGTGCCAGCAGCAAAACAGGGTCCGGGGAGACCCAGTACTTC; CDR3: CASSKTGSGETQYF
size: many; J: TRBJ2-2; V: TRBV11-2; D: TRBD1; DNA: TGTGCCAGCAGCTTAGATGCGGGACAGGGTACCGGGGAGCTGTTTTTT; CDR3: CASSLDAGQGTGELFF
size: -; J: TRBJ2-1; V: TRBV7-9; D: TRBD1; DNA: TGTGCCAGCAGCGCCCGGGACAGGGGGCTCGCGGGAGCCGCTCTCGATGAGCAGTTCTTC; CDR3: CASSARDRGLAGAALDEQFF
size: few; J: TRBJ1-1; V: TRBV29-1; D: TRBD1; DNA: TGCAGCGTCAGGACAGGGAACACTGAAGCTTTCTTT; CDR3: CSVRTGNTEAFF
size: -; J: TRBJ2-1; V: TRBV5-4; D: TRBD1; DNA: TGTGCCAGCAGCGGAGGACAGGGGGCATCATATGAGCAGTTCTTC; CDR3: CASSGGQGASYEQFF
size: -; J: TRBJ2-1; V: TRBV6-4; D: TRBD2; DNA: TGTGCCAGCAGTGACTTGACTAGCGGTCGGCAGTTCTTC; CDR3: CASSDLTSGRQFF
size: many; J: TRBJ2-5; V: TRBV12-3/TRBV12-4; D: TRBD2; DNA: TGTGCCAGCAGTGAAAATACCGGACTAGCGGGAGGAGAGGGGCAAGAGACCCAGTACTTC; CDR3: CASSENTGLAGGEGQETQYF
size: -; J: TRBJ2-3; V: TRBV27; D: -; DNA: TGTGCCAGCAGTTTAACCGGGAGAGGTTCGGCAGATACGCAGTATTTT; CDR3: CASSLTGRGSADTQYF
size: -; J: TRBJ1-2; V: TRBV4-1; D: -; DNA: TGCGCCAGCAGCCAGGACAGCGACTATGGCTACACCTTC; CDR3: CASSQDSDYGYTF
size: many; J: TRBJ1-5; V: TRBV27; D: -; DNA: TGTGCCAGCAGGGGTGGGGGTCGGGTGAGCAATCAGCCCCAGCATTTT; CDR3: CASRGGGRVSNQPQHF
size: many; J: TRBJ1-1; V: TRBV24-1; D: -; DNA: TGTGCCACCAGTATCGGGGGCGGTACTGAAGCTTTCTTT; CDR3: CATSIGGGTEAFF
size: -; J: TRBJ2-3; V: TRBV20-1; D: -; DNA: TGCAGTGCTTTCCCCCCCCAGCGGCGCACAGATACGCAGTATTTT; CDR3: CSAFPPQRRTDTQYF
size: many; J: TRBJ2-2; V: TRBV15; D: TRBD2; DNA: TGTGCCACCAGCAGGGGCGGCGGGAGAAACACCGGGGAGCTGTTTTTT; CDR3: CATSRGGGRNTGELFF
size: -; J: TRBJ2-1; V: TRBV24-1; D: TRBD2; DNA: TGTGCCACCAGTGATTTTGGGACTAACAATGAGCAGTTCTTC; CDR3: CATSDFGTNNEQFF
size: -; J: TRBJ1-4; V: TRBV12-3/TRBV12-4; D: -; DNA: TGTGCCAGCAGTTTATTTGAAAAACTGTTTTTT; CDR3: CASSLFEKLFF
size: many; J: TRBJ1-1; V: TRBV20-1; D: -; DNA: TGCAGTGCCCTCCCCTGGGGCACTGAAGCTTTCTTT; CDR3: CSALPWGTEAFF
size: many; J: TRBJ2-3; V: TRBV7-3; D: TRBD2; DNA: TGTGCCAGCAGCTTGCGGGAGGGGCCCCTACTTTGGGGCACAGATACGCAGTATTTT; CDR3: CASSLREGPLLWGTDTQYF
size: many; J: TRBJ2-3; V: TRBV10-1; D: -; DNA: TGCGCCAGCAGTGACCCGGATCGCCCAGATACGCAGTATTTT; CDR3: CASSDPDRPDTQYF
size: many; J: TRBJ2-3; V: TRBV29-1; D: TRBD2; DNA: TGCAGTGCTCCTGGGTCTAGCGGATACACAGATACGCAGTATTTT; CDR3: CSAPGSSGYTDTQYF
size: few; J: TRBJ2-2; V: TRBV12-3/TRBV12-4; D: TRBD2; DNA: TGTGCCAGCAGTTCCGGACTAGCGGGAAAGAACACCGGGGAGCTGTTTTTT; CDR3: CASSSGLAGKNTGELFF
size: many; J: TRBJ2-1; V: TRBV20-1; D: TRBD2; DNA: TGCAGTGCTACCTTTTGGAGGGAGGGCTACAATGAGCAGTTCTTC; CDR3: CSATFWREGYNEQFF
size: many; J: TRBJ2-7; V: TRBV11-3; D: -; DNA: TGTGCCAGCAGCCCGGAGGGGGAGCGGGACAAGTACGAGCAGTACTTC; CDR3: CASSPEGERDKYEQYF
size: many; J: TRBJ1-5; V: TRBV12-3/TRBV12-4; D: -; DNA: TGTGCCAGCAGTTTTGGGGCGGGGCCGAATCAGCCCCAGCATTTT; CDR3: CASSFGAGPNQPQHF
size: few; J: TRBJ2-2; V: TRBV20-1; D: TRBD1; DNA: TGCAGTGCTCACGACTACTGGGACAGTACTAACACCGGGGAGCTGTTTTTT; CDR3: CSAHDYWDSTNTGELFF
size: many; J: TRBJ2-1; V: TRBV6-6; D: -; DNA: TGTGCCAGCAGTTACGGGATTGGGCAGTTCTTC; CDR3: CASSYGIGQFF
size: many; J: TRBJ2-3; V: TRBV7-9; D: TRBD1; DNA: TGTGCCAGCAGCTTAGGGGACAGGGTCGAAGGAGATACGCAGTATTTT; CDR3: CASSLGDRVEGDTQYF
size: many; J: TRBJ2-7; V: TRBV28; D: -; DNA: TGTGCCAGCAGTGCATTAACGGGACCGACCTACGAGCAGTACTTC; CDR3: CASSALTGPTYEQYF
size: many; J: TRBJ1-4; V: TRBV5-1; D: -; DNA: TGCGCCAGCAGCTTGGACGGCAGGGAAGGGGAAAAACTGTTTTTT; CDR3: CASSLDGREGEKLFF
size: once; J: TRBJ2-2; V: TRBV29-1; D: -; DNA: TGCAGCGGGGGGCAGGGCAGCACCGGGGAGCTGTTTTTT; CDR3: CSGGQGSTGELFF
size: -; J: TRBJ1-2; V: TRBV11-2; D: TRBD1; DNA: TGTGCCAGCAGGGACAGGGGCGGCGGCTATGGCTACACCTTC; CDR3: CASRDRGGGYGYTF
size: -; J: TRBJ2-7; V: TRBV28; D: TRBD2; DNA: TGTGCCAGCTCCCTGTGGCGGGAGGGTTATTCCTACGGGCAGTACTTC; CDR3: CASSLWREGYSYGQYF
size: many; J: TRBJ2-3; V: TRBV11-2; D: TRBD1; DNA: TGTGCCAGCAGCTCACGGCATAGCATGCAACGGGACAGGGTCACCACAGATACGCAGTATTTT; CDR3: CASSSRHSMQRDRVTTDTQYF
size: few; J: TRBJ2-1; V: TRBV6-1; D: TRBD2; DNA: TGTGCCAGCAGCGGGACTAGCGGGAGGGCCTTAGTAAATGAGCAGTTCTTC; CDR3: CASSGTSGRALVNEQFF
size: many; J: TRBJ1-1; V: TRBV18; D: TRBD1; DNA: TGTGCCAGCTCACTTGACAGGGGTCTGGCTGAAGCTTTCTTT; CDR3: CASSLDRGLAEAFF
size: few; J: TRBJ2-1; V: TRBV19; D: -; DNA: TGTGCCAGTAGTATAGACAGCGGGTTTCACTCCTACAATGAGCAGTTCTTC; CDR3: CASSIDSGFHSYNEQFF
size: -; J: TRBJ1-2; V: TRBV30; D: -; DNA: TGTGCCTGGAGTCCGGGACTCTACTATGGCTACACCTTC; CDR3: CAWSPGLYYGYTF
size: -; J: TRBJ2-5; V: TRBV4-2; D: -; DNA: TGTGCCAGCAGCCAAGAGGGGGGTAGCGAAGAGACCCAGTACTTC; CDR3: CASSQEGGSEETQYF
size: -; J: TRBJ2-7; V: TRBV3-1; D: -; DNA: TGTGCCAGCAGCCCCGGAGGTGTTAGATCCTACGAGCAGTACTTC; CDR3: CASSPGGVRSYEQYF
size: few; J: TRBJ2-5; V: TRBV11-2; D: -; DNA: TGTGCCAGCAGCTTAGATTGGAGGACCCAGTACTTC; CDR3: CASSLDWRTQYF
size: few; J: TRBJ2-3; V: TRBV5-4; D: -; DNA: TGTGCCAGCAGCTTGGATCCGCGGGCGACAGATACGCAGTATTTT; CDR3: CASSLDPRATDTQYF
size: many; J: TRBJ2-2; V: TRBV12-3/TRBV12-4; D: TRBD2; DNA: TGTGCCAGCAGTCTGAGGCCGACTAGCGGGAGGATCCACACCGGGGAGCTGTTTTTT; CDR3: CASSLRPTSGRIHTGELFF
size: -; J: TRBJ2-2; V: TRBV3-1; D: -; DNA: TGTGCCAGCAGCCAAGAACCGAGGACCGGGGAGCTGTTTTTT; CDR3: CASSQEPRTGELFF
size: -; J: TRBJ2-1; V: TRBV6-1; D: -; DNA: TGTGCCAGCGGGGCTGCGCCCTCGTGGGGCAATGAGCAGTTCTTC; CDR3: CASGAAPSWGNEQFF
size: -; J: TRBJ2-7; V: TRBV20-1; D: TRBD2; DNA: TGCAGTGCTAGAGTTAGCGGGAGGTCCTACGAGCAGTACTTC; CDR3: CSARVSGRSYEQYF
size: few; J: TRBJ2-1; V: TRBV5-1; D: TRBD2; DNA: TGCGCCAGCAGGGTTCTGGGGCTAGCGGGAAACAATGAGCAGTTCTTC; CDR3: CASRVLGLAGNNEQFF